Sequencing of this T cell receptor beta chain was carried out in a study of cytomegalovirus exposure and HLA in healthy donors. The CDR3 consists of 14 residues. Germline V CDR1 and CDR2: MDHEN, SYDVKM. Trimming stripped 5 bases from V and 8 bases from J, with 18 bases between. Study-level points and caveats: The dataset shows that most TCR sequences were rare, while some public TCRs occurred in many donors. In vitro assays verified that three CMV-associated chains recognized CMV antigens specifically. Cytomegalovirus association was assigned to approximately 180 TCR beta chains. According to reports, the classifier identified cytomegalovirus status with high specificity and sensitivity.

Measured with immunoSEQ multiplex PCR; TCRdb has only the in-frame clones, and not every one. The table has about 220,000 clones, around 88% seen once; the top ten hold 2.9%. With regard to this clone: What it binds is unknown.

Sequencing input: PBMCs. This receptor was identified in a woman aged 18 to 35 in good health and CMV-seronegative. The chain links TRBV28 to TRBJ1-2; TRBD1 might be the D (6 bases). The CDR3 DNA is TGTGCCAGCAGTCCTCCCGCCGAAGGGGGAGGCTACACCTTC. Protein product: CASSPPAEGGGYTF.